This T cell receptor (beta chain) appears in the sequencing data of a study of regulatory T cells in long-lasting Graves disease. Study-level findings and limits: TRBV28, TRBJ1-2 and TRBJ2-5 emerged as the favored segments in persistent disease.

Time point specified: persistent/refractory GD, antithyroid drugs over 5 years with positive TRAb. The TCR library used RNA extracted from PBMCs. Staff took 7.5 to 9.5 milliliters of peripheral blood and put it into EDTA tubes. About this clonotype itself: The antigen remains unidentified.

HTBI primers from iRepertoire and Arm-PCR of CDR3 regions yielded the TCR beta libraries. TCRdb itself ran the multiplex PCR reads through MiXCR, one entry per CDR3 protein. The sample lists roughly 450,000 distinct CDR3 sequences; around 21% were seen once. CDR3 length equals 14 residues. Trimming took off 5 bases at V and 0 bases at J, with 8 bases between the two ends. Germline CDR1 and CDR2: LNHNV and YYDKDF (reference sequence). The chain recombines TRBV15 with TRBJ2-4; either TRBD1 or TRBD2 may supply D (5 bases each). Sequenced material: peripheral blood mononuclear cells (PBMCs), taken when the disease was refractory, from a patient treated with antithyroid drugs. This clonotype was sampled from a female donor with Graves disease. CDR3 sequence (DNA): TGTGCCACCAGCGTGGGGGTAGCCAAAAACATTCAGTACTTC. Amino acids: CATSVGVAKNIQYF.